This is a list of T cell receptor beta chains from one sample in a study of blood T cell repertoires in COVID-19. The assay was immunoSEQ multiplex PCR, and TCRdb's table has in-frame clones only and misses some. The sample has 75,000 to 95,000 clones, roughly 90% seen once. Sequenced material: peripheral blood. The source is a human donor in a cohort sampled during active COVID-19. Both conserved end residues are part of each CDR3. A D gene is named only where the DNA matches it firmly. Clone size appears in some rows only: once, few, many, or a class for an expanded clone.

-	TRBD1	TRBJ2-2	TRBV19	TGTGCCAGTAGTCCACAGGGGTCGAGGGTCACCGGGGAGCTGTTTTTT	CASSPQGSRVTGELFF
-	-	TRBJ1-2	TRBV7-2	TGTGCCAGCAGCCCATACTCTAACTATGGCTACACCTTC	CASSPYSNYGYTF
-	-	TRBJ1-1	TRBV6-5	TGTGCCAGCAGTTACCTTAACAGGGTAGGGGCTTTCTTT	CASSYLNRVGAFF
-	TRBD1	TRBJ1-1	TRBV5-4	TGTGCCAGCAGCTCGGAGGGGACAGGGAACACTGAAGCTTTCTTT	CASSSEGTGNTEAFF
once	-	TRBJ1-4	TRBV5-5	TGTGCCAGCAGCCCCGTCCGTAGACAGGCTATAGATAATGAAAAACTGTTTTTT	CASSPVRRQAIDNEKLFF
-	-	TRBJ1-2	TRBV18	TGTGCCAGCTCACCATCATCGGTGATTGGTGGCTACACCTTC	CASSPSSVIGGYTF
-	-	TRBJ1-6	TRBV19	TGTGCCAGTAACCCGGGACTAACTTCACCCCTCCACTTT	CASNPGLTSPLHF
-	-	TRBJ1-4	TRBV4-3	TGCGCCAGCAGCCAAGAAACAGCAACACCTTCCTTTACCGCTCTGTTTTTT	CASSQETATPSFTALFF
-	-	TRBJ1-5	TRBV3-1/TRBV3-2	TGTGCCAGCAGCCCTAGACAAACAAGGGGTCAGCCCCAGCATTTT	CASSPRQTRGQPQHF
-	-	TRBJ1-4	TRBV7-9	TGTGCCAGCAGCGCCGGCACCCGAGGGTTGGATGAAAAACTGTTTTTT	CASSAGTRGLDEKLFF
-	-	TRBJ1-5	TRBV4-1	TGCGCCAGCAGCCAAGAAGACAGCGCACGGGACATTAATCAGCCCCAGCATTTT	CASSQEDSARDINQPQHF
-	TRBD2	TRBJ2-3	TRBV9	TGTGCCAGCAGCGTTTCTAGCGGGAGGTCAGATACGCAGTATTTT	CASSVSSGRSDTQYF
-	TRBD1	TRBJ1-5	TRBV18	TGTGCCAGCTCACCAGGGACAGCGAATCAGCCCCAGCATTTT	CASSPGTANQPQHF
-	TRBD2	TRBJ2-1	TRBV24-1	TGTGCCACCAGTGATTCAGGGAGGGCCTACAATGAGCAGTTCTTC	CATSDSGRAYNEQFF